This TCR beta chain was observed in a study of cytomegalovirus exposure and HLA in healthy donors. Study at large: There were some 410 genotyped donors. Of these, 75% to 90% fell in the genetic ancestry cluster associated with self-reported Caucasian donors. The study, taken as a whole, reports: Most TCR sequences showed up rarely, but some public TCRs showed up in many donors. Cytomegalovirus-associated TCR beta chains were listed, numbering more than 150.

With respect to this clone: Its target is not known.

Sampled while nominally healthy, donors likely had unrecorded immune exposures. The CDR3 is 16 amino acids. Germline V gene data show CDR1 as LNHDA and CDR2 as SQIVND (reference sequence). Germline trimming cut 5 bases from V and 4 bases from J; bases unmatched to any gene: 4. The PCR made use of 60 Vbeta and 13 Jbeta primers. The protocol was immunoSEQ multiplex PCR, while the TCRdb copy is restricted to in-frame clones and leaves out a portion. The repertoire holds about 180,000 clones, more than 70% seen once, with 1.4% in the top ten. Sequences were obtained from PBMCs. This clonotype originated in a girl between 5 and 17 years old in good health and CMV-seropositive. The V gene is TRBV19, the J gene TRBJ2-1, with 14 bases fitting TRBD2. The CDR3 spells CASSVRLAGGYNEQFF. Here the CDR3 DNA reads TGTGCCAGTAGTGTACGACTAGCGGGAGGGTACAATGAGCAGTTCTTC.